The 14 T cell receptor beta chains given below trace back to one sample, sequenced in a study of blood T cell repertoires in COVID-19. Sequencing used immunoSEQ multiplex PCR; TCRdb keeps in-frame clones, though not all of them. There are more than 60,000 clones in the sample; around 80% occur only once, and around 5.8% lies in the top ten. The sequenced sample was peripheral blood. The receptors were gathered from a man in his 60s with active or convalescent COVID-19.

This clone appeared a few times. The J gene is TRBJ1-5, the V gene TRBV19, with 9 nucleotides matching TRBD1. Germline CDR1 and CDR2: LNHDA and SQIVND (reference sequence). The CDR3 has 16 residues. V was clipped by 3 bases and J by 6 bases; unmatched bases: 9. The CDR3 here is CASSMGQGTLPQPQHF. CDR3 in DNA: TGTGCCAGTAGTATGGGACAGGGAACTCTCCCTCAGCCCCAGCATTTT.

This chain connects TRBV5-4 to TRBJ2-1; TRBD1 agrees at 7 bases. The CDR3 totals 15 residues. V shed 6 bases, J shed 4 bases, and the junction held 10 bases outside the gene matches. CDR1 is SGHNT and CDR2 is YYREEE in the germline V gene (reference sequence). The CDR3 region has the DNA TGTGCCAGCACTCCTACGGGGACAGTGTACAATGAGCAGTTCTTC. Protein sequence: CASTPTGTVYNEQFF. The full variable domain, rest sourced from reference TRBV5-4 and TRBJ2-1, is ETGVTQSPTHLIKTRGQQVTLRCSSQSGHNTVSWYQQALGQGPQFIFQYYREEENGRGNFPPRFSGLQFPNYSSELNVNALELDDSALYLCASTPTGTVYNEQFFGPGTRLTVL.

J is TRBJ2-3 and V is TRBV27; 9 bases match TRBD2. This CDR3 spans 14 amino acids. CDR1 is MNHEY, CDR2 SMNVEV, per germline (reference sequence). V was pared by 3 bases and J by 4 bases, with 2 bases of the junction left unmatched. The CDR3 is CASSFAGGSDTQYF. CDR3 DNA: TGTGCCAGCAGTTTCGCGGGGGGGTCAGATACGCAGTATTTT.

The sample holds a few counts of this clone. The rearrangement joins TRBV7-2 to TRBJ2-1, with 7 bases fitting TRBD2. V lost 5 bases to trimming and J lost 4 bases; unmatched junction nucleotides: 8. Germline CDR1 reads SGHTA; CDR2 reads FQGNSA. The CDR3 is 15 amino acids. The CDR3 spells CASSPGRWKYNEQFF. The DNA for the CDR3 is TGTGCCAGCAGCCCCGGGAGGTGGAAGTACAATGAGCAGTTCTTC. Complete variable domain (other parts from reference TRBV7-2 and TRBJ2-1): GAGVSQSPSNKVTEKGKDVELRCDPISGHTALYWYRQSLGQGLEFLIYFQGNSAPDKSGLPSDRFSAERTGGSVSTLTIQRTQQEDSAVYLCASSPGRWKYNEQFFGPGTRLTVL.

The V gene is TRBV3-1 (or the pseudogene TRBV3-2), the J gene TRBJ1-2; 9 bases align to TRBD1. From germline, CDR1 is LGHDT and CDR2 YNNKEL (reference sequence). This CDR3 has 15 amino acids. With 1 base clipped from V and 6 bases from J, the junction kept 6 bases outside the gene matches. CDR3 in DNA: TGTGCCAGCAGCCAAGTGGGAGGACAGGGGAATGGCTACACCTTC. This encodes CASSQVGGQGNGYTF.

This clone came up a few times. V gene TRBV28 combines with J gene TRBJ2-5, with TRBD1 identical over 8 bases. The CDR3 sequence is 15 residues long. Trimming cost V 1 base and J 5 bases; bases outside gene matches: 6. Per germline, CDR1 MDHEN and CDR2 SYDVKM. As DNA, the CDR3 is TGTGCCAGCAGTTTATTGACAGGGGTCGGGGAGACCCAGTACTTC. Translation: CASSLLTGVGETQYF.

V is TRBV3-1 (or the pseudogene TRBV3-2) and J is TRBJ1-2; the D gene is possibly TRBD1 (6 bases). V was trimmed by 0 bases and J by 8 bases, leaving 22 bases between them. Looked up from germline, CDR1 is LGHDT and CDR2 is YNNKEL (reference sequence). The CDR3 spans 17 residues. CDR3 sequence reads: CASSQERGPKGIWGYTF. For the CDR3, the DNA is TGTGCCAGCAGCCAAGAGCGGGGGCCCAAAGGCATCTGGGGCTACACCTTC.

Here the CDR3 DNA reads TGTGCCAGCTCCCCGGGGATTGGTGGGAAGACCCAGTACTTC. Amino acid sequence: CASSPGIGGKTQYF. V usage is TRBV6-5 and J usage is TRBJ2-5, with D possibly TRBD2 on 5 matching bases. Trimming removed 8 bases at V and 6 bases at J, with 19 bases between. There are 14 residues in the CDR3. Germline V gene data show CDR1 as MNHEY and CDR2 as SVGAGI.

This clone appeared once. The chain has TRBV7-2 and TRBJ1-1, with unresolved D. The CDR3 spans 12 residues. Germline V gene sequence: CDR1 SGHTA, CDR2 FQGNSA. V was pared by 1 base and J by 11 bases, with 11 bases between. The DNA for the CDR3 is TGTGCCAGCAGCTTAGAATTGGGGAGGGCTTTCTTT. The encoded protein is CASSLELGRAFF.

This chain uses TRBV30 with TRBJ2-3; 16 bases map to TRBD2. Germline V gene lookup returns CDR1 GTSNPN and CDR2 SVGIG (reference sequence). V lost 5 bases, J lost 4 bases, and 3 bases stayed unmatched. The CDR3 length is 15 residues. The CDR3 protein is CAWDGTSGGADTQYF. As DNA, the CDR3 is TGTGCCTGGGACGGGACTAGCGGGGGGGCAGATACGCAGTATTTT.

V is TRBV5-1 and J is TRBJ1-1; D remains ambiguous. The germline CDR1 and CDR2 sequences are SGHRS and YFSETQ. The CDR3 runs to 15 residues. The germline V and J ends were trimmed by 6 bases and 0 bases, with 15 bases remaining between them. CDR3 sequence (DNA): TGCGCCAGCACCCTCTTGTCAGTCATGAACACTGAAGCTTTCTTT. This sequence encodes CASTLLSVMNTEAFF.

V usage is TRBV4-1 and J usage is TRBJ2-1; possibly TRBD1 for D (6 bases). Trimming stripped 0 bases from V and 4 bases from J, with 10 bases between. CDR3 length: 15 residues. Germline V gene sequence: CDR1 MGHRA, CDR2 YSYEKL. As DNA, the CDR3 is TGCGCCAGCAGCCAAGAATGGCAGGGGTACAATGAGCAGTTCTTC. Its protein product is CASSQEWQGYNEQFF.

This clone was seen only once. This sample also contains other DNA sequences that code for the same CDR3. The chain recombines TRBV20-1 with TRBJ2-7, with D possibly matching TRBD1 (5 bases). In germline, CDR1 is DFQATT, CDR2 SNEGSKA (reference sequence). This CDR3 has 12 residues. V dropped 3 bases and J dropped 5 bases, with 11 bases sitting between them. The CDR3 bases are TGCAGTGCTAGTCGTCAGGGTGACGAGCAGTACTTC. The encoded protein is CSASRQGDEQYF.

The chain is built from TRBV3-1 (or the pseudogene TRBV3-2) and TRBJ1-2; D unresolved. The CDR3 sequence is 14 residues long. Germline assignment: CDR1 LGHDT and CDR2 YNNKEL (reference sequence). The V end lost 0 bases, the J end lost 2 bases, and 7 bases lay between the germline ends. The DNA of the CDR3 is TGTGCCAGCAGCCAAGACTGGCACAACTATGGCTACACCTTC. Its protein is CASSQDWHNYGYTF.